A single sample is the source of the 22 T cell receptor beta chains below, sequenced in a study of OX40 agonist ivuxolimab in advanced cancers. Clones were sequenced by immunoSEQ multiplex PCR, and TCRdb holds only the in-frame ones, with some missing. This table has 60,000 to 85,000 clones, 75% to 85% appearing once. The input for sequencing was CD4+ or CD8+ T cells sorted from blood, taken in a trial of the OX40 agonist ivuxolimab. These receptors all come from an adult with an advanced solid tumor such as melanoma, head and neck, liver or kidney cancer.

CDR3 in amino acids: CASSERRSETQYF. CDR3 nucleotide sequence: TGTGCCAGCAGTGAGCGTCGAAGCGAGACCCAGTACTTC. The chain links TRBV2 to TRBJ2-5; no definite D call. Per the germline V gene, CDR1 is SNHLY and CDR2 is FYNNEI. V lost 3 bases and J lost 5, with 10 bases in between. This CDR3 is 13 amino acids long.

The chain combines TRBV27 with TRBJ2-7; 12 nucleotides align to TRBD1. Germline CDR1 and CDR2: MNHEY and SMNVEV (reference sequence). The CDR3 is made up of 16 amino acids. Losses at the gene ends were 8 bases for V and 4 bases for J; bases not matched to a gene: 12. For the CDR3, the DNA is TGTGCCAGCCACTCCGGGGGGGACAGGGGGCATTACGAGCAGTACTTC. This codes for CASHSGGDRGHYEQYF.

The chain uses TRBV5-8 and TRBJ1-2; D not resolved. CDR3 length: 9 residues. Germline loops: CDR1 SGHTS, CDR2 YDEGEE. V was clipped by 4 bases and J by 8 bases, with 3 bases between them. The CDR3 DNA follows: TGTGCCAGCAGCCGAGGCTACACCTTC. This encodes CASSRGYTF.

V usage is TRBV4-1 and J usage is TRBJ2-3, with D perhaps matching TRBD2 (7 bases). V was clipped by 4 bases and J by 4 bases, with 18 bases between them. This CDR3 region has 16 residues. Germline V gene lookup returns CDR1 MGHRA and CDR2 YSYEKL. In DNA, the CDR3 is TGCGCCAGCAGCCGTTCCGGGGGGCCTAGCTCAGATACGCAGTATTTT. Residues: CASSRSGGPSSDTQYF.

V is TRBV19 and J is TRBJ1-1, with no clear D. From germline, CDR1 is LNHDA and CDR2 SQIVND (reference sequence). The CDR3 sequence is 14 residues long. Trimming removed 0 bases from V and 2 bases from J, with 7 bases in between. The CDR3 spells CASSIDPRNTEAFF. The CDR3, as DNA: TGTGCCAGTAGTATAGACCCCCGTAACACTGAAGCTTTCTTT.

The chain is built from TRBV9 and TRBJ2-4; 7 bases map to TRBD1. V shed 6 bases and J 4 bases; nucleotides not matched to a gene: 4. Germline CDR1 is SGDLS and CDR2 is YYNGEE. CDR3 size: 13 residues. Here the CDR3 DNA reads TGTGCCAGCACGGGGACAGAGAAAAACATTCAGTACTTC. Its translation: CASTGTEKNIQYF. Using reference TRBV9 and TRBJ2-4 for the parts outside the CDR3, the full variable domain is DSGVTQTPKHLITATGQRVTLRCSPRSGDLSVYWYQQSLDQGLQFLIQYYNGEERAKGNILERFSAQQFPDLHSELNLSSLELGDSALYFCASTGTEKNIQYFGAGTRLSVL.

As regards this clone: The sample carries other DNA sequences with the same CDR3. V and J are TRBV7-9 and TRBJ2-7; D perhaps matches TRBD1 (6 bases). Trimming left V 5 bases short and J 4 bases short, with 9 bases between. This CDR3 contains 12 residues. Germline assignment: CDR1 SEHNR and CDR2 FQNEAQ (reference sequence). The DNA of the CDR3 is TGTGCCAGCAGCCTTACAGGGTACGAGCAGTACTTC. Its protein product is CASSLTGYEQYF.

J is TRBJ2-7 and V is TRBV15, with TRBD1 matching 10 bases. V shed 4 bases and J 2 bases; nucleotides not matched to a gene: 8. Looked up from germline, CDR1 is LNHNV and CDR2 is YYDKDF (reference sequence). The CDR3 consists of 16 residues. The CDR3 reads CATSKGAGTGAYEQYF. In DNA form, the CDR3 reads TGTGCCACCAGCAAAGGAGCCGGGACAGGGGCCTACGAGCAGTACTTC.

The rearrangement links TRBV25-1 to TRBJ2-1; the D gene is possibly TRBD1 (6 bases). This CDR3 spans 14 amino acids. Germline CDR1 MGHDK, CDR2 SYGVNS. V lost 4 bases, J lost 10 bases, and 17 bases lay in between. This chain's CDR3 is CASSGEFRGGEQFF. CDR3 nucleotides: TGTGCCAGCAGTGGCGAATTCAGGGGTGGCGAGCAGTTCTTC.

The chain employs TRBV2 and TRBJ1-2; possibly TRBD1 for D (6 bases). CDR3 length: 13 residues. Germline V CDR1 and CDR2: SNHLY, FYNNEI. Trimming stripped 1 base from V and 5 bases from J, with 8 bases between. The CDR3 DNA is TGTGCCAGCAGTGAAGGGACAGCTTATGGCTACACCTTC. Translating it yields CASSEGTAYGYTF.

The sample holds one count of this clone. The V and J genes are TRBV30 and TRBJ1-2, with no clear D. The V gene's germline CDR1 is GTSNPN and CDR2 SVGIG (reference sequence). This CDR3 has 13 amino acids. V was pared by 0 bases and J by 4 bases, with 9 bases between. The CDR3 loop is CAWSVPGRYGYTF. CDR3 coding DNA: TGTGCCTGGAGTGTACCGGGCCGCTATGGCTACACCTTC.

Only one count was recorded for this clone. Here the CDR3 reads CASRSDSSYEQYF. The CDR3 DNA follows: TGTGCCAGTAGATCAGACAGCTCCTACGAGCAGTACTTC. The V and J genes are TRBV19 and TRBJ2-7; possible D gene TRBD1, 5 bases. Trimming removed 6 bases at V and 0 bases at J, with 9 bases between. The germline gives CDR1 LNHDA, CDR2 SQIVND (reference sequence). The CDR3 has 13 amino acids.

The rearrangement links TRBV29-1 to TRBJ2-6; 9 bases agree with TRBD1. This CDR3 comprises 16 residues. The V gene end was trimmed by 6 bases and the J gene end by 0 bases; junction bases not matched to a gene: 6. Germline CDR1 and CDR2: SQVTM and ANQGSEA. As DNA, the CDR3 is TGCAGCGTCACCGGGACAGGGTCCTCTGGGGCCAACGTCCTGACTTTC. This encodes CSVTGTGSSGANVLTF. The full variable domain, completed using reference TRBV29-1 and TRBJ2-6, is SAVISQKPSRDICQRGTSLTIQCQVDSQVTMMFWYRQQPGQSLTLIATANQGSEATYESGFVIDKFPISRPNLTFSTLTVSNMSPEDSSIYLCSVTGTGSSGANVLTFGAGSRLTVL.

The chain recombines TRBV5-6 with TRBJ1-4; a weak D match, TRBD1 (5 bases). CDR1 and CDR2 from the germline V gene are SGHDT and YYEEEE. The germline V and J ends were trimmed by 4 bases and 8 bases, with 18 bases remaining between them. The CDR3 consists of 15 residues. The CDR3: CASSPGGSSREKLFF. The CDR3, as DNA: TGTGCCAGCAGCCCCGGGGGTTCCTCGAGGGAAAAACTGTTTTTT.

This clone was seen at least ten times. This chain joins TRBV11-2 and TRBJ2-2; TRBD2 aligns across 10 bases. With V trimmed by 3 bases and J by 0 bases, 7 bases remained unmatched. This CDR3 contains 18 residues. Per the germline V gene, CDR1 is SGHAT and CDR2 is FQNNGV. Written as DNA, the CDR3 is TGTGCCAGCAGCTTCGTAGCGGGAGGAGTCTCGAACACCGGGGAGCTGTTTTTT. Its translation: CASSFVAGGVSNTGELFF.

At least ten counts were recorded for this clone. J is TRBJ1-5 and V is TRBV4-1; the D is unclear. Germline V gene data show CDR1 as MGHRA and CDR2 as YSYEKL. The ends were cut back, 4 bases at V and 7 bases at J, with 14 bases in the middle. The CDR3 runs 14 residues. CDR3 residues: CASSPLFYDQPQHF. DNA for the CDR3: TGCGCCAGCAGCCCCTTATTCTATGACCAGCCCCAGCATTTT.

The chain carries TRBV21-1 and TRBJ1-5; the table names TRBD1, a call not compared with the DNA. TRBV21-1 is a recognized pseudogene. CDR3 length equals 17 residues. For the CDR3, the DNA is TGTGCCAGCAGCAAAGATATTGACAGGGGGCACAATCAGCCCCAGCATTTT. Amino acid sequence: CASSKDIDRGHNQPQHF.

The chain is built from TRBV7-9 and TRBJ1-6; D is unclear. This CDR3 is 15 amino acids long. Germline CDR1 is SEHNR and CDR2 is FQNEAQ (reference sequence). Trimming cost V 3 bases and J 6 bases, with 12 bases left between them. CDR3 nucleotides: TGTGCCAGCAGCTTCGGAGTAGGGTTTAATTCACCCCTCCACTTT. Translated: CASSFGVGFNSPLHF.

The V and J genes are TRBV7-9 and TRBJ1-1; 8 bases align to TRBD1. CDR3 length equals 16 residues. Germline assignment: CDR1 SEHNR and CDR2 FQNEAQ (reference sequence). V lost 5 bases to trimming and J lost 0 bases; unmatched junction nucleotides: 8. CDR3 amino acids: CASSPQTGEVNTEAFF. The CDR3 DNA reads as TGTGCCAGCAGCCCACAGACAGGGGAAGTGAACACTGAAGCTTTCTTT.

V usage is TRBV7-8 and J usage is TRBJ2-7, with D perhaps matching TRBD1 (5 bases). Trimming pared 6 bases from V and 3 bases from J, leaving 9 bases between. Germline lookup yields CDR1 SGHVS and CDR2 FQNEAQ. CDR3 length: 12 amino acids. CDR3: CASRGRDYEQYF. The CDR3 DNA follows: TGTGCCAGCAGGGGGCGAGACTACGAGCAGTACTTC.

V gene TRBV27 combines with J gene TRBJ2-5; 7 bases map to TRBD2. Germline-derived CDR1 and CDR2 are MNHEY and SMNVEV (reference sequence). This CDR3 has 16 residues. After removal of 3 bases from V and 2 bases from J, the junction contained 9 bases not matched to a gene. The CDR3 loop reads CASSFAAGRVQETQYF. CDR3 DNA sequence: TGTGCCAGCAGTTTTGCAGCGGGGCGAGTACAAGAGACCCAGTACTTC.

This clone was found once. The chain couples TRBV18 to TRBJ2-5; tentative D call: TRBD1 (5 bases). The CDR3 sequence is 14 residues long. Per the germline V gene, CDR1 is KGHSH and CDR2 is LQKENI. V gave up 1 base and J gave up 0 bases, with 6 bases separating them. The CDR3 loop is CASSPQGNQETQYF. The CDR3 bases are TGTGCCAGCTCACCACAGGGGAACCAAGAGACCCAGTACTTC.